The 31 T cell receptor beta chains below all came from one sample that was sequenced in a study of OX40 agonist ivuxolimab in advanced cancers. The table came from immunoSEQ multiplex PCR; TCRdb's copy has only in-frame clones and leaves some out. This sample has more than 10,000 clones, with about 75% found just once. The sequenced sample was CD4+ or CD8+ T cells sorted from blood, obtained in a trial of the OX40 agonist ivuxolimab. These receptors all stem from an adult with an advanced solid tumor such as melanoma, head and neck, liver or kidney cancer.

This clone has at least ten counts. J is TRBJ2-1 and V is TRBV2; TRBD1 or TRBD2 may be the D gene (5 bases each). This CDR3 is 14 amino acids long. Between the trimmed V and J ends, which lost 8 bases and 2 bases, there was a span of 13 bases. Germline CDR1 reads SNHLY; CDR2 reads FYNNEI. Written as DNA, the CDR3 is TGTGCCAGCTCCACCGGGACGGCCTACAATGAGCAGTTCTTC. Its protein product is CASSTGTAYNEQFF.

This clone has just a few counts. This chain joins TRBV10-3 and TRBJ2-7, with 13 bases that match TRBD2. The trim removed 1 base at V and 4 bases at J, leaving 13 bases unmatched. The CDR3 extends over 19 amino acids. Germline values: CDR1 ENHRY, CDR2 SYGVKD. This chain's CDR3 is CAISEFLYSGTSGMYEQYF. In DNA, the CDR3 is TGTGCCATCAGTGAGTTCCTATACTCCGGGACTAGCGGGATGTACGAGCAGTACTTC.

The CDR3 bases are TGTGCCAGCAGCTTGGGGCGGGGGACTAGCAACTACGAGCAGTACTTC. Translation gives CASSLGRGTSNYEQYF. The chain recombines TRBV5-4 with TRBJ2-7; 9 bases line up with TRBD2. The CDR3 contains 16 residues. Germline lookup yields CDR1 SGHNT and CDR2 YYREEE (reference sequence). The J segment lost 3 bases and the V segment lost 0 bases, leaving 7 bases of the junction unmatched.

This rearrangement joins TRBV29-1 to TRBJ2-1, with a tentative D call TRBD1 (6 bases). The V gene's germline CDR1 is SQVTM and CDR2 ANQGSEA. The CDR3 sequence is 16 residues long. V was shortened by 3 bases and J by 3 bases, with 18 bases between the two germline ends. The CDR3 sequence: CSVERGYRAGYNEQFF. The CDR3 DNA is TGCAGCGTTGAGAGAGGTTACAGGGCTGGCTACAATGAGCAGTTCTTC.

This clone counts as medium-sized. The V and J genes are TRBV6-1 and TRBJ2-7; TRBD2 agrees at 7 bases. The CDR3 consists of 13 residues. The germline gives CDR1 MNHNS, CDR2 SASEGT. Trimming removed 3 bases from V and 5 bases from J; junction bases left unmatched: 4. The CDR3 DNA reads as TGTGCCAGCAGTGAGCGGGAGTACGACGAGCAGTACTTC. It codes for CASSEREYDEQYF.

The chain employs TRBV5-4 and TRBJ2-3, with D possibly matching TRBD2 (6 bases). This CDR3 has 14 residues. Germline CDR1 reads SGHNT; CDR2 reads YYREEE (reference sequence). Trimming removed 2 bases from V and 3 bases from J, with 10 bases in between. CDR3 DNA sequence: TGTGCCAGCAGCTTTTTGGGGGGAACAGATACGCAGTATTTT. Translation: CASSFLGGTDTQYF.

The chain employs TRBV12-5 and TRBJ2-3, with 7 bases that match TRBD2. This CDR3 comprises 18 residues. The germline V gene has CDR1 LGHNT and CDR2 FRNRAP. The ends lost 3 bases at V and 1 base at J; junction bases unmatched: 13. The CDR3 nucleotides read TGTGCTAGTGGTTTCGGGGTAGCGGGCCTAGGGGGCACAGATACGCAGTATTTT. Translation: CASGFGVAGLGGTDTQYF.

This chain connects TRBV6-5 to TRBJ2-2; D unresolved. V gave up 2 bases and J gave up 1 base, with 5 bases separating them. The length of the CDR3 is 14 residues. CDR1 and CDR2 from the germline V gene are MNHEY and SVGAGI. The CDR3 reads CASSYGGNTGELFF. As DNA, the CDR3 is TGTGCCAGCAGTTACGGTGGGAACACCGGGGAGCTGTTTTTT.

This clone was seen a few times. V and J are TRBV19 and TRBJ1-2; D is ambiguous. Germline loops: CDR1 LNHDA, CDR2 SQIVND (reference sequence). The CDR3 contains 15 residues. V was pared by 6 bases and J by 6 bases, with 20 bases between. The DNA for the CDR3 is TGTGCCAGTAGCTCACTAGGAGGACTTTTAAATGGCTACACCTTC. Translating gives CASSSLGGLLNGYTF. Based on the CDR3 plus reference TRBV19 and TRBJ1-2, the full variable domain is DGGITQSPKYLFRKEGQNVTLSCEQNLNHDAMYWYRQDPGQGLRLIYYSQIVNDFQKGDIAEGYSVSREKKESFPLTVTSAQKNPTAFYLCASSSLGGLLNGYTFGSGTRLTVV.

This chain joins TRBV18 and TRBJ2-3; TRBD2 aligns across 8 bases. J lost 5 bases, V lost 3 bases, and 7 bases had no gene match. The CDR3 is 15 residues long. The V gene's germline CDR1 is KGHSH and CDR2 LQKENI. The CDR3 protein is CASSPQAGVEDTQYF. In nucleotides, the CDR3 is TGTGCCAGCTCACCTCAAGCGGGAGTGGAAGATACGCAGTATTTT.

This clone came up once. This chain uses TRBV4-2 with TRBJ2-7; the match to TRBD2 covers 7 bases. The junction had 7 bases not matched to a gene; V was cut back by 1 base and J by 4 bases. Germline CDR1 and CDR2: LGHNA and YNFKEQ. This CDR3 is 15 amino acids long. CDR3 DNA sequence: TGTGCCAGCAGCCAAGGTTCTAGCGGAAATTACGAGCAGTACTTC. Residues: CASSQGSSGNYEQYF.

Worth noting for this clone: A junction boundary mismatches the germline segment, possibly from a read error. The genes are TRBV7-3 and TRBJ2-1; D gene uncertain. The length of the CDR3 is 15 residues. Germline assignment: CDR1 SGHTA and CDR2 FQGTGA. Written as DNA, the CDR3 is TGTGCCAGCAGCTTAACTAGTCACGCCTACGATGAGCAGTTCTTC. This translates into CASSLTSHAYDEQFF.

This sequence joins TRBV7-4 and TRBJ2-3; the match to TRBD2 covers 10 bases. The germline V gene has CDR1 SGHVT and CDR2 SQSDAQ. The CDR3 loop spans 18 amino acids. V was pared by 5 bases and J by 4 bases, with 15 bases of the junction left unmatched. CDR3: CASSSLCWLAGASDTQYF. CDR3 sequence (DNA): TGTGCCAGCAGCAGCTTATGTTGGCTAGCGGGAGCTTCAGATACGCAGTATTTT.

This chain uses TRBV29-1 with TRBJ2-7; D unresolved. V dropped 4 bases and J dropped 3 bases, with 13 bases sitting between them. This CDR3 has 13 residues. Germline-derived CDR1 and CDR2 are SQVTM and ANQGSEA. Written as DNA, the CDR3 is TGCAGCGTTGGGGCAGGTGCCTACTACGAGCAGTACTTC. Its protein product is CSVGAGAYYEQYF.

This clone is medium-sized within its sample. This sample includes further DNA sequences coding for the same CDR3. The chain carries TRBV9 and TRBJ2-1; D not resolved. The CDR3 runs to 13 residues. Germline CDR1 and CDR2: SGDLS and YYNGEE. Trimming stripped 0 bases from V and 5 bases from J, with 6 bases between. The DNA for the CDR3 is TGTGCCAGCAGCGTAGGGCAGGACAATGAGCAGTTCTTC. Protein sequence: CASSVGQDNEQFF.

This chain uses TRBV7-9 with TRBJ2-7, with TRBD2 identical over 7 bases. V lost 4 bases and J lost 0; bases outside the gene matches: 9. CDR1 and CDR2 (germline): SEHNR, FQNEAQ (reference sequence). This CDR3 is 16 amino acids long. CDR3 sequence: CASSSLLARNSYEQYF. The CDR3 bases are TGTGCCAGCAGCTCTCTACTAGCGAGAAACTCCTACGAGCAGTACTTC.

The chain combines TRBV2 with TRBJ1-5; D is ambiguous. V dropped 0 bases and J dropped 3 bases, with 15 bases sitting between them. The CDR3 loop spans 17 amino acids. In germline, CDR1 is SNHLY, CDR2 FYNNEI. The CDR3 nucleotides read TGTGCCAGCAGTGAAGCACTACCGGGAAGGGCCAATCAGCCCCAGCATTTT. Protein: CASSEALPGRANQPQHF. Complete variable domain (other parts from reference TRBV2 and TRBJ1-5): EPEVTQTPSHQVTQMGQEVILRCVPISNHLYFYWYRQILGQKVEFLVSFYNNEISEKSEIFDDQFSVERPDGSNFTLKIRSTKLEDSAMYFCASSEALPGRANQPQHFGDGTRLSIL.

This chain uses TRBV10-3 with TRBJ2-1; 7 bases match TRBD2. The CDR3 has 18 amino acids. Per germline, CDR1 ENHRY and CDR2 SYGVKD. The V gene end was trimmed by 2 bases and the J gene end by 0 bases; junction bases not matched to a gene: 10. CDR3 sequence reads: CAISEGGTGGNSYNEQFF. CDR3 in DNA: TGTGCCATCAGTGAGGGAGGTACCGGGGGGAACTCCTACAATGAGCAGTTCTTC.

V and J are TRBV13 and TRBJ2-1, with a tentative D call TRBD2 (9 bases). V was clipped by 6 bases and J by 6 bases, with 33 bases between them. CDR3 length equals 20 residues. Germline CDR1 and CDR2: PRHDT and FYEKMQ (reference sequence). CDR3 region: CASRVRGQAGGPLLSNEQFF. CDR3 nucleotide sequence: TGTGCCAGCAGGGTTAGGGGACAGGCGGGAGGGCCCCTCCTCTCCAATGAGCAGTTCTTC.

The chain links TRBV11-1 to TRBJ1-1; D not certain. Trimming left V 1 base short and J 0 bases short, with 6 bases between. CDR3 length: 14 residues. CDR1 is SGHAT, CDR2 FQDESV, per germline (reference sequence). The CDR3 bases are TGTGCCAGCAGCTTAGACGGTGTGAACACTGAAGCTTTCTTT. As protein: CASSLDGVNTEAFF.

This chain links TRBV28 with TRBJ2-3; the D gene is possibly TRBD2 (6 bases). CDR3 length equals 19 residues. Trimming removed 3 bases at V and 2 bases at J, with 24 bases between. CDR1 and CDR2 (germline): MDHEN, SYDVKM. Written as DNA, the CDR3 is TGTGCCAGCAGTTTGGGAACCCCCCCAACCAAGCGGGTCACAGATACGCAGTATTTT. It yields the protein CASSLGTPPTKRVTDTQYF.

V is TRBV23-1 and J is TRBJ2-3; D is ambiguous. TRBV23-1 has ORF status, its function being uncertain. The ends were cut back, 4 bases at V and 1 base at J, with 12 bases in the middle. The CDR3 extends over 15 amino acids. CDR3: CASSPSLRGTDTQYF. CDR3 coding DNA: TGCGCCAGCAGTCCCTCCTTAAGGGGCACAGATACGCAGTATTTT.

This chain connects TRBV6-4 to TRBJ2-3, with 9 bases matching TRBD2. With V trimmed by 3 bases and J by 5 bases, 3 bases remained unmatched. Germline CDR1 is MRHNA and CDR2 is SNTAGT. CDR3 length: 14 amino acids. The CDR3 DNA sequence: TGTGCCAGCAGTGAAGGTAGCGGGGGAGATACGCAGTATTTT. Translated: CASSEGSGGDTQYF.

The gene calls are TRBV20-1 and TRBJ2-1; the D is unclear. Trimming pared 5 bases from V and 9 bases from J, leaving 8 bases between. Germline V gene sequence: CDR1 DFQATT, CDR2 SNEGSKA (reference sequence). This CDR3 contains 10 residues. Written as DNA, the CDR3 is TGCAGTGCTCCCGGGCGTGAGCAGTTCTTC. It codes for CSAPGREQFF.

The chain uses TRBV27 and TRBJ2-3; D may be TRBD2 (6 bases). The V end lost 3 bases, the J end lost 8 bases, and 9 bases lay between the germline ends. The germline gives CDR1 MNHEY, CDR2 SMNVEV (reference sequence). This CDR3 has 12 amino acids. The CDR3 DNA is TGTGCCAGCAGTTTCGGGAGCGCTACGCAGTATTTT. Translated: CASSFGSATQYF.

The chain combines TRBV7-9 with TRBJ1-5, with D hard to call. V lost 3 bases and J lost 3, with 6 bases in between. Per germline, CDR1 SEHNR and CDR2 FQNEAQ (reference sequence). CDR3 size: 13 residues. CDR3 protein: CASSFGLNQPQHF. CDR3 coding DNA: TGTGCCAGCAGCTTTGGGCTCAATCAGCCCCAGCATTTT.

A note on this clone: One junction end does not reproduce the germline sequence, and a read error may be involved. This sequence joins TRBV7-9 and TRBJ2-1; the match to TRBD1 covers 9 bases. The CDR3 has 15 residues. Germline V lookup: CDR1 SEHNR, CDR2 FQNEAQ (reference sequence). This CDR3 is CASSQETGGYNEQFF. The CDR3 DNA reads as TGCGCCAGCAGCCAAGAGACAGGGGGCTACAATGAGCAGTTCTTC.

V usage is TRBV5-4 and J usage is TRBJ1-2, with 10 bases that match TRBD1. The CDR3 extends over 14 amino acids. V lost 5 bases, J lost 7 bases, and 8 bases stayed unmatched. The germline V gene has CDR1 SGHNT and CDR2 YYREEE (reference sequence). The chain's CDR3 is CASSPGTGVFGYTF. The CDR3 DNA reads TGTGCCAGCAGTCCCGGGACAGGGGTTTTTGGCTACACCTTC.

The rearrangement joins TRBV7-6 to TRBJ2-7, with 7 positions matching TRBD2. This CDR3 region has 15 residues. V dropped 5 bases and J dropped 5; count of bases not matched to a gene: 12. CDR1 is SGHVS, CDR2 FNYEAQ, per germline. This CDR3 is CASSPLTGGYHEQYF. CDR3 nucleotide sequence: TGTGCCAGCAGCCCGCTTACGGGAGGCTACCACGAGCAGTACTTC.

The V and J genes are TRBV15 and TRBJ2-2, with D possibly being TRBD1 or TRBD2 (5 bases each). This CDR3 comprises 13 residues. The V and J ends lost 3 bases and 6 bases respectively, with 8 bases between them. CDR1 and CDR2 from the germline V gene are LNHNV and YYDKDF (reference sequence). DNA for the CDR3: TGTGCCACCAGCAGCGGGACGGCCGGGGAGCTGTTTTTT. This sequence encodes CATSSGTAGELFF.

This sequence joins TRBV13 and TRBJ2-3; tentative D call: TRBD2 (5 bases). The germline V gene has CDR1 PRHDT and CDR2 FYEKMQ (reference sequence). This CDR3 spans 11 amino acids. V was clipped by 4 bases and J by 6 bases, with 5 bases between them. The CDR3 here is CASSSGDTQYF. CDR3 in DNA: TGTGCCAGCAGCTCGGGGGATACGCAGTATTTT.